This T cell receptor beta chain is from a study of beta chain features in type 1 diabetes. Study summary: The samples had around 100 million sorted cells examined in all.

The study's findings and limits: More deletions and fewer insertions at VDJ junctions were found in patients with type 1 diabetes.

The investigators reverse transcribed all of the isolated RNA, so they sequenced expressed TCRB transcripts. Repertoires were generated with immunoSEQ multiplex PCR, while TCRdb's copy carries only in-frame clones and drops some. Among hundreds of thousands of clones listed, about a sixth were seen once. Regarding this clone: Its cognate antigen is unknown. Other DNA sequences in this specimen translate into the identical CDR3.

The sequenced sample was naive CD4+ T cells from blood. The TCR was taken from a man between 18 and 29 years old in good health.

The CDR3 spells CASSLEGARYEQYF. CDR3 bases: TGTGCCAGCAGCCTGGAGGGGGCCCGCTACGAGCAGTACTTC. The chain carries TRBV5-4 and TRBJ2-7, with D perhaps TRBD1 (7 bases). The CDR3 extends over 14 amino acids. The ends were cut back, 4 bases at V and 3 bases at J, with 14 bases in the middle. Germline values: CDR1 SGHNT, CDR2 YYREEE (reference sequence).